The 8 T cell receptor beta chains below come from one sample, sequenced in a study of T-cell reconstitution after alpha-beta-depleted transplantation in children. Unique molecular identifiers were incorporated when the TCRbeta library was constructed. TCRdb called the PCR reads again in MiXCR, with one record for every CDR3 protein. Of around 450,000 distinct CDR3 sequences listed, 10% to 13% were seen once; the top ten hold roughly 2.1%. Sequences were derived from PBMCs, sampled before TCRalphabeta/CD19-depleted stem cell transplant. The receptors derive from a child aged 2 to 10 with inherited bone marrow failure, due to receive a stem cell transplant.

A few counts support this clonotype. This chain connects TRBV14 to TRBJ2-7; unclear D gene. The CDR3 has 13 amino acids. Germline-derived CDR1 and CDR2 are SGHDN and FVKESK. V lost 3 bases and J lost 2, with 8 bases in between. CDR3 protein: CASSQNYPYEQYF. The CDR3 nucleotides read TGTGCCAGCAGCCAGAACTATCCCTACGAGCAGTACTTC. The entire variable domain, with the rest obtained from reference TRBV14 and TRBJ2-7, is as follows: EAGVTQFPSHSVIEKGQTVTLRCDPISGHDNLYWYRRVMGKEIKFLLHFVKESKQDESGMPNNRFLAERTGGTYSTLKVQPAELEDSGVYFCASSQNYPYEQYFGPGTRLTVT.

A few counts support this clonotype. This rearrangement joins TRBV4-3 to TRBJ2-1, with D possibly TRBD2 on 6 matching bases. With 4 bases removed from V and 6 bases from J, the gap between germline ends came to 10 bases. CDR1 LGHNA and CDR2 YSLEER come from the germline V gene. CDR3 size: 13 residues. The CDR3 protein is CASSPGLLNEQFF. CDR3 sequence (DNA): TGCGCCAGCAGCCCGGGACTTCTCAATGAGCAGTTCTTC.

A few counts support this clonotype. The rearrangement uses TRBV12-3 or TRBV12-4 and TRBJ2-7, with a tentative D call TRBD2 (6 bases). The CDR3 is 15 residues long. The V gene lost 2 bases and the J gene lost 0 bases, with 11 bases spanning the gap. The CDR3 coding sequence is TGTGCCAGCAGTTTAAAGGGACTGGACTCCTACGAGCAGTACTTC. Translated, it gives CASSLKGLDSYEQYF.

The chain has TRBV15 and TRBJ1-2; unclear D gene. V lost 5 bases and J 0 bases, leaving 13 bases between the germline ends. This CDR3 is 15 amino acids long. Germline assignment: CDR1 LNHNV and CDR2 YYDKDF (reference sequence). The CDR3 nucleotides read TGTGCCACCAGCGGCGGGCGCGGATCTAACTATGGCTACACCTTC. Translating gives CATSGGRGSNYGYTF.

This clonotype was detected many times. V usage is TRBV4-3 and J usage is TRBJ2-7; D unresolved. V was shortened by 0 bases and J by 0 bases, with 9 bases between the two germline ends. The CDR3 has 15 amino acids. Per the germline V gene, CDR1 is LGHNA and CDR2 is YSLEER. The CDR3 sequence: CASSQDIQISYEQYF. CDR3 nucleotides: TGCGCCAGCAGCCAAGACATACAGATCTCCTACGAGCAGTACTTC.

This clonotype was counted at least ten times. The chain employs TRBV7-9 and TRBJ2-3; a possible D gene is TRBD2 (6 bases). There are 15 residues in the CDR3. Germline assignment: CDR1 SEHNR and CDR2 FQNEAQ (reference sequence). V lost 5 bases to trimming and J lost 1 base, with 13 bases between them. Written as DNA, the CDR3 is TGTGCCAGCAGCGAAGAGACGGGGGGCACAGATACGCAGTATTTT. Encoded protein: CASSEETGGTDTQYF.

The table lists this clonotype with many counts. The chain links TRBV4-1 to TRBJ1-6; 8 nucleotides match TRBD1. V was clipped by 2 bases and J by 6 bases; unmatched bases: 9. Germline-derived CDR1 and CDR2 are MGHRA and YSYEKL. The CDR3 runs to 17 residues. CDR3 amino acids: CASSQPIPGQVNSPLHF. The CDR3 coding sequence is TGCGCCAGCAGCCAACCCATACCGGGACAGGTTAATTCACCCCTCCACTTT.

This clonotype was observed many times. The rearrangement links TRBV5-1 to TRBJ1-2; D is perhaps TRBD1 (5 bases). There are 14 residues in the CDR3. Germline loops: CDR1 SGHRS, CDR2 YFSETQ. Trimming shortened V by 0 bases and J by 4 bases, and 10 bases separated the two germline ends. The CDR3 spells CASSLGQGIYGYTF. CDR3 coding DNA: TGCGCCAGCAGCTTGGGGCAGGGAATCTATGGCTACACCTTC.